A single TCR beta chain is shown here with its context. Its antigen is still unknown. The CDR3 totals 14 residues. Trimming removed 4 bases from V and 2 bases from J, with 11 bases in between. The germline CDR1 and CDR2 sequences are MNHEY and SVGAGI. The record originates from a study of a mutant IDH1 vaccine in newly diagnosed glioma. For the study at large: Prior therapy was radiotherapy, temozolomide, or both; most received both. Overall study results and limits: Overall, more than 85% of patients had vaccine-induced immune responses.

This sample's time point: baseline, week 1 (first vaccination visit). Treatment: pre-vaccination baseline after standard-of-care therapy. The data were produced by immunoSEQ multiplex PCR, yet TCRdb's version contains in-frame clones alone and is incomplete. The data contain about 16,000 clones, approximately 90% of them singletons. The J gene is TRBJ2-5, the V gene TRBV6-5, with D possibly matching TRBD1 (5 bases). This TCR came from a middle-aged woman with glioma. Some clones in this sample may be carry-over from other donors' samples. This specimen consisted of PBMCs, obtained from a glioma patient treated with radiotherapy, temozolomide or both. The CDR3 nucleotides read TGTGCCAGCAGTTCCTCGACAGCGCAAGAGACCCAGTACTTC. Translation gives CASSSSTAQETQYF.